In this sample, the clone carrying this T cell receptor beta chain turned up many times. What it binds is unknown. The sample comes from a study of T cells in Graves' hyperthyroidism and ophthalmopathy. The study's findings and limits: Through a model of 13 V-J features, ophthalmopathy was separated from stable hyperthyroidism.

Amplification of TCR beta CDR3 regions used RNA as the template. A set of HTBI primers served as the primers for a first-round RT-PCR of the TCR CDR3. TCRdb reprocessed the multiplex PCR reads with MiXCR, giving one entry per CDR3 protein. The sample consists of about 270,000 distinct CDR3 sequences, approximately 16% of them appearing once. V lost 6 bases to trimming and J lost 3 bases; unmatched junction nucleotides: 7. In germline, CDR1 is DFQATT, CDR2 SNEGSKA (reference sequence). CDR3 length equals 13 residues. What was sequenced was blood. The chain couples TRBV20-1 to TRBJ2-7; 8 positions match TRBD1. This receptor was identified in a woman aged 50 to 65 with Graves' hyperthyroidism that later progressed to Graves' ophthalmopathy. The CDR3 here is CSATRDRFYEQYF. The CDR3 DNA reads TGCAGTGCCACTCGGGACAGGTTCTACGAGCAGTACTTC.